This TCR beta chain was retrieved from a study of blood T cells in healthy people across ages. For the second PCR, which ran for about 6 to 11 cycles, a sample-barcoded 5' primer and a J-beta primer mix were used. MiXCR, run by TCRdb on the 5' RACE reads, gives a single entry per CDR3 protein. The top ten clones hold approximately 2% of a sample with roughly 1,800,000 distinct CDR3 sequences, around 50% of them seen once. Study-wide results and caveats: As naive T cell percentage varied, TCR beta diversity correlated strongly with it. Without sorted subsets, naive and antigen-experienced compartments could not be conclusively compared.

The CDR3 covers 12 residues. The ends were cut back, 11 bases at V and 5 bases at J, with 13 bases in the middle. Per germline, CDR1 MNHNS and CDR2 SASEGT. Concerning this clonotype: Antigen: not known.

Each sample used at least 6.5 million PBMCs. Sequencing was performed on blood. The origin of this receptor is a woman between 40 and 50 years old in good health. The chain has TRBV6-1 and TRBJ2-4, with D maybe TRBD2 (6 bases). The CDR3 coding sequence is TGTGCCGCGGCGGGACTTCAAAACATTCAGTACTTC. This encodes CAAAGLQNIQYF.